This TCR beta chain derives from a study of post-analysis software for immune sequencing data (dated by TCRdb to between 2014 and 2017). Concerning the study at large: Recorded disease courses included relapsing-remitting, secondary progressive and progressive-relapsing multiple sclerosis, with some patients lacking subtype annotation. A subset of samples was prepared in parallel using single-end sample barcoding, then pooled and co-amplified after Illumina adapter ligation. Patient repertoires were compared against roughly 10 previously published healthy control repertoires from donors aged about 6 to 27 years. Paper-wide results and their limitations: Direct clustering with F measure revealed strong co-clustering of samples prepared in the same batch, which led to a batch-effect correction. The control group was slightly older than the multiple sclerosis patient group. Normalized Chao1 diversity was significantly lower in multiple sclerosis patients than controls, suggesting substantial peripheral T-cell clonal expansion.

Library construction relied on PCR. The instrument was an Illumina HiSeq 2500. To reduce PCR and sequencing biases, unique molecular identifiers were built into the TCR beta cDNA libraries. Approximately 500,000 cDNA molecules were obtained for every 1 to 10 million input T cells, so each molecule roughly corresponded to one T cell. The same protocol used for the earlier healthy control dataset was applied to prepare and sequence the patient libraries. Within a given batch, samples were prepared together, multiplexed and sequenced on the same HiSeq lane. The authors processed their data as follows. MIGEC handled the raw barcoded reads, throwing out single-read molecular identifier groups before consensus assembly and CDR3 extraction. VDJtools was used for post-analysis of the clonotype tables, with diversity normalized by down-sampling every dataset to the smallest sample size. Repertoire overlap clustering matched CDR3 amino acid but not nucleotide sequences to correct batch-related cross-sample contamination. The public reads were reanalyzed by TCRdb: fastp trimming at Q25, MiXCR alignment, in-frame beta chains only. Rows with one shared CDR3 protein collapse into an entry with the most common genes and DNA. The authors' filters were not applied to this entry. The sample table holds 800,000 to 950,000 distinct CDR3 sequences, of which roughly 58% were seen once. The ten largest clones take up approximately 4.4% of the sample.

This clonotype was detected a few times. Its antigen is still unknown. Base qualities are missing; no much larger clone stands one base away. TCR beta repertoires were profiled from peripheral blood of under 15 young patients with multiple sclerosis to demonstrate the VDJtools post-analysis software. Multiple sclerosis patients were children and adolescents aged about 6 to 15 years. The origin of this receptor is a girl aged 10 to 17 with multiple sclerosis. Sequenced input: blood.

The CDR3: CSVEGFSGRAANTEAFF. The DNA reads TGCAGCGTTGAAGGGTTCTCGGGGCGGGCGGCAAACACTGAAGCTTTCTTT. The V and J genes are TRBV29-1 and TRBJ1-1; TRBD1 could be the D gene, as 5 bases match. The CDR3 sequence holds 17 residues, the cysteine and phenylalanine included. Only the CDR3 DNA is retained, 51 bases long and in frame from the first base. The junction carries 20 bases between V and J, which are trimmed by 1 base and 2 bases respectively. CDR1 SQVTM and CDR2 ANQGSEA are derived from the germline V gene.